These 25 T cell receptor beta chains share one sample of origin, sequenced in a study of T cell responses to AZD1222 COVID-19 vaccine. Measured with immunoSEQ multiplex PCR; TCRdb has only the in-frame clones, and not every one. Of some 130,000 clones listed, approximately 90% are singletons. This specimen was peripheral blood, taken on day 0 of AZD1222 vaccination. The receptors were gathered from an adult in good health.

V is TRBV7-3 and J is TRBJ2-5; 7 nucleotides match TRBD1. The length of the CDR3 is 15 residues. V shed 5 bases and J 5 bases; nucleotides not matched to a gene: 11. Germline V gene sequence: CDR1 SGHTA, CDR2 FQGTGA. The CDR3 DNA reads as TGTGCCAGCAGCGCAAATAAAGGGGGCCGGGAGACCCAGTACTTC. Its translation: CASSANKGGRETQYF. Together with reference TRBV7-3 and TRBJ2-5, the CDR3 gives the full variable domain: GAGVSQTPSNKVTEKGKYVELRCDPISGHTALYWYRQSLGQGPEFLIYFQGTGAADDSGLPNDRFFAVRPEGSVSTLKIQRTERGDSAVYLCASSANKGGRETQYFGPGTRLLVL.

The chain uses TRBV30 and TRBJ1-4, with D maybe TRBD1 (5 bases). V was clipped by 0 bases and J by 4 bases, with 12 bases between them. CDR1 GTSNPN and CDR2 SVGIG come from the germline V gene (reference sequence). The CDR3 runs 15 residues. The CDR3 is CAWSVGTARNEKLFF. The CDR3 nucleotides are TGTGCCTGGAGTGTGGGGACTGCTCGTAATGAAAAACTGTTTTTT.

V is TRBV3-1 (or the pseudogene TRBV3-2) and J is TRBJ1-4; D not resolved. The CDR3 length is 12 residues. V was clipped by 2 bases and J by 7 bases, with 5 bases between them. Germline lookup yields CDR1 LGHDT and CDR2 YNNKEL (reference sequence). This CDR3 reads CASSQWGEKLFF. The CDR3 bases are TGTGCCAGCAGCCAATGGGGTGAAAAACTGTTTTTT.

The J gene is TRBJ2-7, the V gene TRBV12-5, with D perhaps assigned TRBD1 or TRBD2 (5 bases each). The CDR3 spans 15 residues. Per germline, CDR1 LGHNT and CDR2 FRNRAP. The V end lost 4 bases, the J end lost 3 bases, and 16 bases lay between the germline ends. Here the CDR3 DNA reads TGTGCTAGTGGTTCGGGACGGCCGGGAAGCTACGAGCAGTACTTC. Protein sequence: CASGSGRPGSYEQYF.

This clone has just one count. The chain is built from TRBV11-2 and TRBJ1-2, with D possibly matching TRBD1 (5 bases). Germline CDR1 is SGHAT and CDR2 is FQNNGV. The CDR3 extends over 12 amino acids. The V and J ends lost 5 bases and 6 bases respectively, with 10 bases between them. The CDR3 sequence: CASSPREDGYTF. CDR3 DNA sequence: TGTGCCAGCAGCCCCAGGGAAGATGGCTACACCTTC.

The chain links TRBV7-9 to TRBJ1-6; D unresolved. Trimming removed 6 bases from V and 9 bases from J, with 24 bases in between. Germline CDR1 reads SEHNR; CDR2 reads FQNEAQ (reference sequence). CDR3 length equals 17 residues. Written as DNA, the CDR3 is TGTGCCAGCAGTCGAGACGCGCACGGCAGGAGTCTTTCACCCCTCCACTTT. This translates into CASSRDAHGRSLSPLHF.

The V gene is TRBV5-6, the J gene TRBJ1-5; 11 bases match TRBD1. With 0 bases clipped from V and 4 bases from J, the junction kept 3 bases outside the gene matches. The CDR3 runs to 16 residues. In germline, CDR1 is SGHDT, CDR2 YYEEEE. The CDR3 DNA follows: TGTGCCAGCAGCTTGGGTGGACAGGGGGCGAATCAGCCCCAGCATTTT. It encodes CASSLGGQGANQPQHF.

The J gene is TRBJ1-3, the V gene TRBV28, with 7 bases aligning to TRBD1. J was trimmed by 13 bases and V by 5 bases; bases with no gene match: 8. Germline assignment: CDR1 MDHEN and CDR2 SYDVKM. This CDR3 has 12 residues. The CDR3 nucleotides are TGTGCCAGCAGTCCGCCGAGGGGGCCAATATATTTT. This translates into CASSPPRGPIYF.

The chain combines TRBV12-5 with TRBJ1-1, with unresolved D. Looked up from germline, CDR1 is LGHNT and CDR2 is FRNRAP. CDR3 length: 13 residues. Trimming took 5 bases from V and 10 from J, leaving 17 bases between them. CDR3 loop: CASGQRVGLAAFF. The CDR3 region has the DNA TGTGCTAGTGGTCAGAGGGTAGGACTGGCAGCTTTCTTT.

The chain combines TRBV19 with TRBJ1-2, with unresolved D. Germline CDR1 and CDR2: LNHDA and SQIVND (reference sequence). Trimming shortened V by 2 bases and J by 4 bases, and 11 bases separated the two germline ends. The CDR3 loop spans 14 amino acids. CDR3 amino acids: CASSIPQRGYGYTF. For the CDR3, the DNA is TGTGCCAGTAGTATACCACAAAGAGGCTATGGCTACACCTTC.

V gene TRBV4-3 combines with J gene TRBJ1-1; the D gene is possibly TRBD1 (6 bases). CDR3 length: 18 residues. V lost 0 bases and J 0 bases, leaving 17 bases between the germline ends. Germline V gene lookup returns CDR1 LGHNA and CDR2 YSLEER. DNA for the CDR3: TGCGCCAGCAGCCAAGATCTCGGACAGTGGGGGATGAACACTGAAGCTTTCTTT. It is translated as CASSQDLGQWGMNTEAFF.

J is TRBJ2-2 and V is TRBV30, with 9 bases aligning to TRBD1. Germline CDR1 reads GTSNPN; CDR2 reads SVGIG (reference sequence). V was clipped by 1 base and J by 7 bases; unmatched bases: 10. The CDR3 spans 16 residues. CDR3 coding DNA: TGTGCCTGGAGTGGCGCCGGGACAGGGAGGGTCGGGGAGCTGTTTTTT. Protein: CAWSGAGTGRVGELFF. The full variable domain, rest sourced from reference TRBV30 and TRBJ2-2, is SQTIHQWPATLVQPVGSPLSLECTVEGTSNPNLYWYRQAAGRGLQLLFYSVGIGQISSEVPQNLSASRPQDRQFILSSKKLLLSDSGFYLCAWSGAGTGRVGELFFGEGSRLTVL.

The rearrangement uses TRBV30 and TRBJ1-2; D might be TRBD1 (5 bases). The V and J ends lost 3 bases and 1 base respectively, with 9 bases between them. The CDR3 runs 13 residues. Germline lookup yields CDR1 GTSNPN and CDR2 SVGIG (reference sequence). The CDR3: CAWRGQFNYGYTF. The DNA of the CDR3 is TGTGCCTGGAGGGGGCAATTTAACTATGGCTACACCTTC.

The V call is TRBV7-8, the J call TRBJ1-4; TRBD1 aligns across 7 bases. With V trimmed by 5 bases and J by 8 bases, 8 bases remained unmatched. Germline V gives CDR1 SGHVS, CDR2 FQNEAQ. CDR3 size: 14 residues. The CDR3 DNA reads TGTGCCAGCAGCGCGGGAGGGGGCAGGGAAAAACTGTTTTTT. It is translated as CASSAGGGREKLFF.

The V gene is TRBV5-4, the J gene TRBJ1-1, with D possibly TRBD1 on 5 matching bases. V lost 0 bases to trimming and J lost 2 bases, with 17 bases between them. CDR1 SGHNT and CDR2 YYREEE come from the germline V gene (reference sequence). CDR3 length equals 17 residues. Here the CDR3 reads CASSLGDTGTGNTEAFF. In DNA form, the CDR3 reads TGTGCCAGCAGCTTGGGGGATACCGGGACGGGAAACACTGAAGCTTTCTTT.

The rearrangement joins TRBV27 to TRBJ2-1; TRBD2 matches at 13 bases. CDR1 and CDR2 from the germline V gene are MNHEY and SMNVEV (reference sequence). The junction had 7 bases not matched to a gene; V was cut back by 6 bases and J by 5 bases. The CDR3 runs to 16 residues. This CDR3 is CASSPWGTSGDNEQFF. In nucleotides, the CDR3 is TGTGCCAGCAGCCCTTGGGGGACTAGCGGGGACAATGAGCAGTTCTTC.

This clone appeared once. This sequence joins TRBV30 and TRBJ2-3; tentatively, D is TRBD2 (6 bases). The CDR3 consists of 14 residues. Trimming took 0 bases from V and 2 from J, leaving 9 bases between them. The V gene's germline CDR1 is GTSNPN and CDR2 SVGIG (reference sequence). CDR3 region: CAWSVGGNTDTQYF. CDR3 DNA sequence: TGTGCCTGGAGTGTAGGCGGGAACACAGATACGCAGTATTTT.

This clone appeared a single time. CDR3 nucleotide sequence: TGTGCCACCAGCAGGGGACCTAGCGGAGGAGGATACGAGCAGTACTTC. This encodes CATSRGPSGGGYEQYF. The genes are TRBV15 and TRBJ2-7, with TRBD2 matching over 7 bases. Germline values: CDR1 LNHNV, CDR2 YYDKDF (reference sequence). This CDR3 region has 16 residues. V dropped 3 bases and J dropped 4; count of bases not matched to a gene: 12. Looking up the rest from reference TRBV15 and TRBJ2-7 gives the full variable domain: DAMVIQNPRYQVTQFGKPVTLSCSQTLNHNVMYWYQQKSSQAPKLLFHYYDKDFNNEADTPDNFQSRRPNTSFCFLDIRSPGLGDTAMYLCATSRGPSGGGYEQYFGPGTRLTVT.

The V and J genes are TRBV10-3 and TRBJ2-3; TRBD1 matches 9 bases. V dropped 3 bases and J dropped 2; count of bases not matched to a gene: 3. Germline CDR1 is ENHRY and CDR2 is SYGVKD. There are 15 residues in the CDR3. CDR3 coding DNA: TGTGCCATCAGTGAAGGACAGGGGTCCACAGATACGCAGTATTTT. It is translated as CAISEGQGSTDTQYF.

The chain is built from TRBV5-1 and TRBJ2-7; D is unclear. The CDR3 extends over 15 amino acids. V was pared by 5 bases and J by 2 bases, with 17 bases between. Per the germline V gene, CDR1 is SGHRS and CDR2 is YFSETQ. CDR3 region: CASSIGRKIAYEQYF. The DNA of the CDR3 is TGCGCCAGCAGTATCGGCAGAAAAATAGCCTACGAGCAGTACTTC.

The chain couples TRBV6-2 or TRBV6-3 to TRBJ1-4; weak D call: TRBD1 (5 bases). The germline V gene has CDR1 MNHEY and CDR2 SVGEGT. The ends were cut back, 0 bases at V and 4 bases at J, with 9 bases in the middle. The CDR3 runs 15 residues. As DNA, the CDR3 is TGTGCCAGCAGTTACTCGACGGGGCGTAATGAAAAACTGTTTTTT. Translating gives CASSYSTGRNEKLFF.

This clone appeared once. This rearrangement joins TRBV3-1 (or the pseudogene TRBV3-2) to TRBJ2-7, with D hard to call. This CDR3 is 16 amino acids long. Trimming took 0 bases from V and 2 from J, leaving 14 bases between them. The germline gives CDR1 LGHDT, CDR2 YNNKEL (reference sequence). The CDR3: CASSQDSGRPAYEQYF. The CDR3 DNA reads TGTGCCAGCAGCCAAGATTCGGGCAGACCAGCCTACGAGCAGTACTTC.

The genes are TRBV7-9 and TRBJ1-5; unclear D gene. CDR1 SEHNR and CDR2 FQNEAQ come from the germline V gene (reference sequence). V lost 5 bases to trimming and J lost 5 bases, with 16 bases between them. This CDR3 region has 15 residues. In nucleotides, the CDR3 is TGTGCCAGCAGCCGTCGCCCACCACGGGATCAGCCCCAGCATTTT. This codes for CASSRRPPRDQPQHF.

This sequence joins TRBV11-3 and TRBJ2-1, with a possible D match to TRBD1 (5 bases). With 5 bases removed from V and 0 bases from J, the gap between germline ends came to 11 bases. The CDR3 covers 15 residues. Germline V lookup: CDR1 SGHNT, CDR2 YENEEA. The CDR3, as DNA: TGTGCCAGCAGCAAAGGGGTCCTCTCCTACAATGAGCAGTTCTTC. Translated, it gives CASSKGVLSYNEQFF.

V is TRBV27 and J is TRBJ2-7, with TRBD2 matching 7 bases. Unmatched junction bases numbered 15, after V lost 6 bases and J lost 1 base. The CDR3 loop spans 17 amino acids. Germline V gene lookup returns CDR1 MNHEY and CDR2 SMNVEV (reference sequence). The CDR3 sequence: CASRVKGRTRASYEQYF. The CDR3 DNA reads TGTGCCAGCAGGGTTAAGGGACGGACTAGGGCTTCCTACGAGCAGTACTTC.